This T cell receptor (beta chain) was captured in a study of blood T cell repertoires in COVID-19. Looking at the study overall: The United States, Italy and Spain were the sources of the acute and convalescent COVID-19 samples.

The CDR3 runs to 13 residues. The germline gives CDR1 MGHRA, CDR2 YSYEKL. The V and J ends lost 4 bases and 10 bases respectively, with 14 bases between them. Profiling relied on immunoSEQ multiplex PCR, and the TCRdb table lists in-frame clones only, not all of them. The sample carries about 170,000 clones, approximately 84% recorded once. The sample consisted of peripheral blood. The clonotype originates from a man aged 40-50 years who had recovered from COVID-19. This rearrangement joins TRBV4-1 to TRBJ2-1, with D possibly matching TRBD1 (6 bases). CDR3 region: CASSLTGFGEQFF. DNA of the CDR3: TGCGCCAGCAGCCTCACAGGGTTTGGCGAGCAGTTCTTC.